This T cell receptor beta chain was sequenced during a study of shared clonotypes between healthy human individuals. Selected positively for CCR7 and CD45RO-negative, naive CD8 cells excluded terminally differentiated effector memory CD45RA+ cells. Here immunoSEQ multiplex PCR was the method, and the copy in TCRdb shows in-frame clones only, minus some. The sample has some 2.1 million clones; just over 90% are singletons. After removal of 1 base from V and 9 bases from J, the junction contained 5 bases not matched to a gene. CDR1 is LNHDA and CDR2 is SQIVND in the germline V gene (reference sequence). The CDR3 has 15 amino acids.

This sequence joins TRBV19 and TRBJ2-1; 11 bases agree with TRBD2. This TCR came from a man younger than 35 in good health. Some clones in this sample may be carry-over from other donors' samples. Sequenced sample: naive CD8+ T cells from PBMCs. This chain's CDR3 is CASSIVTSGSVEQFF. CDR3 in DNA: TGTGCCAGTAGTATAGTTACTAGCGGGAGCGTTGAGCAGTTCTTC. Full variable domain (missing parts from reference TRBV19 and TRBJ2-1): DGGITQSPKYLFRKEGQNVTLSCEQNLNHDAMYWYRQDPGQGLRLIYYSQIVNDFQKGDIAEGYSVSREKKESFPLTVTSAQKNPTAFYLCASSIVTSGSVEQFFGPGTRLTVL.